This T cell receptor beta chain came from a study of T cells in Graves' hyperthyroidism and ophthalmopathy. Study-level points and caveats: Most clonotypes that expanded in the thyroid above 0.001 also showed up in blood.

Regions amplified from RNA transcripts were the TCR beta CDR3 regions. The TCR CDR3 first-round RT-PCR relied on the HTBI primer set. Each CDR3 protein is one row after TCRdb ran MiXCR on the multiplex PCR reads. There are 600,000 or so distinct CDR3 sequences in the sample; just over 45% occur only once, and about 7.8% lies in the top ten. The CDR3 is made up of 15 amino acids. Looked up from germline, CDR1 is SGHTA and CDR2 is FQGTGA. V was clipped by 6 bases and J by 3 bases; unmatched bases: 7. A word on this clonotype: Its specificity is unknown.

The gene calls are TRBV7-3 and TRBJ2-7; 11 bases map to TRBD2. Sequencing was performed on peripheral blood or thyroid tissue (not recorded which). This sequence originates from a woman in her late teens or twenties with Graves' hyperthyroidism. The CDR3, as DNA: TGTGCCAGCAGTCGAGGGACTAGCGGACTCTACGAGCAGTACTTC. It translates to CASSRGTSGLYEQYF.